This T cell receptor (beta chain) comes out of a study of T cell changes during pregnancy in multiple sclerosis (dated by TCRdb to between 2017 and 2020). For the wider study: In women with multiple sclerosis, the researchers looked at how the T cell repertoire shifted as pregnancy progressed.

As to this clone: The clone's antigen remains unknown. Base qualities are not recorded, but no much larger clone differs from it by a single base.

Library preparation used the immunoSEQ multiplex PCR assay. The immuneACCESS repertoire file appears here via TCRdb, limited to in-frame rearrangements. These files lack a portion of the clones; in checked studies, under half of the deficit traces to unresolved V genes, and the cause of the others is not known. Counted in this sample were under 85,000 clones; 90% to 95% of them appeared once. 0.29% of the sample goes to the ten largest clones. Including the terminal cysteine and phenylalanine, the CDR3 comprises 14 residues. CDR3 DNA only is kept here, 42 bases in frame from base 1. The germline V gene (reference sequence) specifies GTSNPN as CDR1 and SVGIG as CDR2. Clipping removes 3 bases from V and 8 bases from J, with 9 as the unmatched junction base count.

Here the chain combines TRBV30 and TRBJ1-4; 7 of the junction bases match TRBD1. The clonotype originates from a female donor in good health, enrolled as a control in a pregnancy study. The material sequenced was CD4+ T cells from peripheral blood mononuclear cells, taken in the third trimester of pregnancy. The encoded CDR3 is CAWRTGTDGEKLFF. The nucleotide sequence reads as follows: TGTGCCTGGAGGACAGGGACGGATGGAGAAAAACTGTTTTTT.